This T cell receptor beta chain came from a study of CD8+CD57+ T cells in acquired aplastic anemia. About the study: DNA recovered from sorted CD4+ and CD8+ cells had a mean of approximately 3.4 ug. General study findings and limits: Researchers report that around 29 CD8+ CDR3 sequences appeared in both patients and controls. CD8+ Simpson's diversity in patients was not significantly different from that in controls.

The CDR3 is 15 residues long. V dropped 3 bases and J dropped 0 bases, with 9 bases sitting between them. CDR1 and CDR2 from the germline V gene are SNHLY and FYNNEI. Profiling of TCR beta VDJ combinations and CDR3 sequences used genomic DNA as template. MiXCR, run by TCRdb on the reads, gives a single entry per CDR3 protein. This table holds under 200,000 distinct CDR3 sequences, under 70% found once. Concerning this clonotype itself: The antigen is unknown.

V and J are TRBV2 and TRBJ1-5; D ambiguous. The sequencing sample was made of sorted CD4+, CD8+, or CD8+CD57+ T cells (not recorded which) from PBMCs. The TCR originated in a human donor with severe aplastic anemia or a healthy control (not recorded which). The CDR3 loop is CASSESSSSNQPQHF. The CDR3 region has the DNA TGTGCCAGCAGTGAGTCGTCATCTAGCAATCAGCCCCAGCATTTT. Filled out from reference TRBV2 and TRBJ1-5, the complete variable domain reads EPEVTQTPSHQVTQMGQEVILRCVPISNHLYFYWYRQILGQKVEFLVSFYNNEISEKSEIFDDQFSVERPDGSNFTLKIRSTKLEDSAMYFCASSESSSSNQPQHFGDGTRLSIL.